The 19 T cell receptor beta chains listed next were all sequenced from one sample in a study of vaccination effects on CD4 cells after COVID-19. It was after approximately 10 days of culture that CD4+ T cells were isolated. Two doses of either BNT162b2 or mRNA-1273 were given to each participant. The assay was immunoSEQ multiplex PCR, and TCRdb's table has in-frame clones only and misses some. The sample consists of about 73,000 clones, roughly 73% of them appearing once. These receptors' antigens are unknown. The sequencing used CD4+ T cells from PBMCs cultured without peptide, collected after COVID-19 vaccination. The receptors shown here come from a human donor who received a COVID-19 vaccine.

The chain couples TRBV7-3 to TRBJ2-1; TRBD2 might be the D (5 bases). The germline V gene has CDR1 SGHTA and CDR2 FQGTGA. This CDR3 is 12 amino acids long. Trimming removed 3 bases from V and 6 bases from J, with 6 bases in between. The CDR3 coding sequence is TGTGCCAGCAGCTTCGCGGGCAATGAGCAGTTCTTC. Translation: CASSFAGNEQFF.

The V call is TRBV4-1, the J call TRBJ1-1; D remains unclear. V was clipped by 2 bases and J by 7 bases, with 11 bases between them. CDR3 size: 13 residues. Germline CDR1 is MGHRA and CDR2 is YSYEKL. This CDR3 reads CASSQIGGSEAFF. The CDR3 DNA reads TGCGCCAGCAGCCAAATCGGTGGAAGTGAAGCTTTCTTT.

CDR3 sequence: CASSEGLGGYNEQFF. CDR3 in DNA: TGTGCCAGCAGTGAAGGTCTGGGGGGCTACAATGAGCAGTTCTTC. The chain links TRBV2 to TRBJ2-1, with D perhaps matching TRBD2 (6 bases). The CDR3 consists of 15 residues. Trimming shortened V by 1 base and J by 3 bases, and 10 bases separated the two germline ends. Germline CDR1 SNHLY, CDR2 FYNNEI.

The chain uses TRBV7-2 and TRBJ2-6, with D possibly being TRBD1 (6 bases). The CDR3 covers 15 residues. CDR1 is SGHTA and CDR2 is FQGNSA in the germline V gene. V dropped 5 bases and J dropped 1 base, with 9 bases sitting between them. CDR3 protein: CASSPQGSGANVLTF. As DNA, the CDR3 is TGTGCCAGCAGCCCACAGGGTTCTGGGGCCAACGTCCTGACTTTC.

CDR3 in DNA: TGTGCCAGCAGCTCCACGCAGGGACCGGGGAACTATGGCTACACCTTC. It is translated as CASSSTQGPGNYGYTF. The V gene is TRBV9, the J gene TRBJ1-2, with D possibly TRBD1 on 5 matching bases. Germline V lookup: CDR1 SGDLS, CDR2 YYNGEE. The CDR3 has 16 residues. The V end lost 4 bases, the J end lost 2 bases, and 18 bases lay between the germline ends.

The chain links TRBV7-2 to TRBJ2-2, with a weak D call TRBD1 (5 bases). Germline V gene sequence: CDR1 SGHTA, CDR2 FQGNSA. Trimming left V 6 bases short and J 0 bases short, with 11 bases between. The CDR3 sequence is 15 residues long. The CDR3 sequence: CASSTGRSNTGELFF. The CDR3 coding sequence is TGTGCCAGCAGTACAGGCAGATCGAACACCGGGGAGCTGTTTTTT.

The V and J genes are TRBV4-1 and TRBJ2-3, with D possibly TRBD1 on 5 matching bases. The CDR3 sequence is 17 residues long. V dropped 4 bases and J dropped 3 bases, with 20 bases sitting between them. Germline V CDR1 and CDR2: MGHRA, YSYEKL. In DNA, the CDR3 is TGCGCCAGCAGCCCCAACTGGCTAGGGGCGGCGACAGATACGCAGTATTTT. Protein sequence: CASSPNWLGAATDTQYF.

A note on this clone: The junction and the germline gene differ at one end; a read error may be behind it. The chain has TRBV3-1 (or the pseudogene TRBV3-2) and TRBJ2-3; D is undetermined. This CDR3 has 15 amino acids. CDR1 LGHDT and CDR2 YNNKEL come from the germline V gene (reference sequence). CDR3 region: CASSQAGPRADTQYF. The CDR3, as DNA: TGTGCCAGCAGTCAAGCCGGGCCCCGGGCAGATACGCAGTATTTT.

The chain links TRBV3-1 (or the pseudogene TRBV3-2) to TRBJ2-1; 10 bases are shared with TRBD2. The CDR3 extends over 16 amino acids. Germline trimming cut 4 bases from V and 3 bases from J; bases unmatched to any gene: 6. Germline V gives CDR1 LGHDT, CDR2 YNNKEL (reference sequence). The CDR3 sequence: CASSPWTSGDYNEQFF. The CDR3 region has the DNA TGTGCCAGCAGCCCGTGGACTAGCGGCGACTACAATGAGCAGTTCTTC.

This clone was seen only a few times. The V gene is TRBV4-1, the J gene TRBJ1-6; D may be TRBD1 (5 bases). The germline CDR1 and CDR2 sequences are MGHRA and YSYEKL. The CDR3 is 18 residues long. V was cut by 0 bases and J by 7 bases, with 19 bases left in between. The CDR3 DNA reads TGCGCCAGCAGCCAAGACCCGAACCATCAGGGTTGGAATTCACCCCTCCACTTT. This gives the protein CASSQDPNHQGWNSPLHF.

The genes are TRBV19 and TRBJ1-3, with D uncertain. Germline V gene sequence: CDR1 LNHDA, CDR2 SQIVND (reference sequence). The CDR3 totals 14 residues. The germline V and J ends were trimmed by 3 bases and 2 bases, with 8 bases remaining between them. This chain's CDR3 is CASSIDWAGNTIYF. CDR3 DNA: TGTGCCAGTAGTATTGACTGGGCTGGAAACACCATATATTTT.

This chain joins TRBV20-1 and TRBJ2-7; 8 bases agree with TRBD2. From germline, CDR1 is DFQATT and CDR2 SNEGSKA (reference sequence). The CDR3 has 11 amino acids. Trimming took 7 bases from V and 6 from J; bases not matched to a gene: 5. The CDR3: CSVGAGGEQYV. Here the CDR3 DNA reads TGCAGTGTAGGGGCGGGAGGCGAGCAGTACGTC.

The rearrangement joins TRBV6-5 to TRBJ2-1; a weak D match, TRBD2 (6 bases). Germline-derived CDR1 and CDR2 are MNHEY and SVGAGI. The CDR3 spans 15 residues. V lost 3 bases and J lost 5, with 14 bases in between. The CDR3 sequence is CASSYHPRLDNEQFF. CDR3 nucleotides: TGTGCCAGCAGTTATCACCCTCGACTAGACAATGAGCAGTTCTTC.

The gene calls are TRBV9 and TRBJ2-1, with D possibly TRBD2 on 7 matching bases. CDR3 length: 15 residues. V lost 0 bases, J lost 10 bases, and 17 bases lay in between. Germline V gives CDR1 SGDLS, CDR2 YYNGEE. CDR3 coding DNA: TGTGCCAGCAGCGTAGTACAGGGTCCCGGGGGGGAGCAGTTCTTC. Its protein product is CASSVVQGPGGEQFF.

The rearrangement links TRBV14 to TRBJ2-1, with 7 bases identical to TRBD1. V gave up 4 bases and J gave up 8 bases; unmatched junction bases: 11. The germline CDR1 and CDR2 sequences are SGHDN and FVKESK. The CDR3 is 15 residues long. The CDR3 region has the DNA TGTGCCAGCAGCCCATTGGACAGGCGCGGCGATGAGCAGTTCTTC. Translated: CASSPLDRRGDEQFF.

The chain employs TRBV6-1 and TRBJ2-6; D is uncertain. Deletions cut 2 bases from V and 0 bases from J, with 11 bases between. The CDR3 extends over 17 amino acids. Germline assignment: CDR1 MNHNS and CDR2 SASEGT. CDR3 in amino acids: CASSEPGSPSGANVLTF. DNA of the CDR3: TGTGCCAGCAGTGAACCGGGTTCCCCCTCTGGGGCCAACGTCCTGACTTTC.

The rearrangement uses TRBV28 and TRBJ1-3; 7 bases align to TRBD1. The V and J ends lost 6 bases and 4 bases, in that order; junction bases with no gene match: 6. The V gene's germline CDR1 is MDHEN and CDR2 SYDVKM. The CDR3 consists of 14 residues. For the CDR3, the DNA is TGTGCCAGCAGGGCGACAGGGCAAGGAAACACCATATATTTT. It yields the protein CASRATGQGNTIYF.

The chain has TRBV10-1 and TRBJ2-7; 9 bases map to TRBD1. Unmatched junction bases numbered 7, after V lost 2 bases and J lost 2 bases. Looked up from germline, CDR1 is WNHNN and CDR2 is SYGVQD (reference sequence). CDR3 length: 16 amino acids. CDR3 sequence reads: CASSEPGTGIPYEQYV. CDR3 sequence (DNA): TGCGCCAGCAGTGAGCCCGGGACAGGGATCCCCTACGAGCAGTACGTC.

The chain carries TRBV15 and TRBJ2-3, with a possible D match to TRBD1 (6 bases). Trimming removed 3 bases from V and 5 bases from J, with 18 bases in between. Looked up from germline, CDR1 is LNHNV and CDR2 is YYDKDF (reference sequence). The CDR3 is 16 residues long. The CDR3 region has the DNA TGTGCCACCAGCAGCCTACAGGGCGGAGTCGGAGATACGCAGTATTTT. Residues: CATSSLQGGVGDTQYF.